A selection of T cell receptor beta chains follows, all from one sample in a study of CD8 T cells in Susac syndrome. TCRdb redid the calling of the immunoSEQ multiplex PCR reads with MiXCR, one entry per CDR3 protein. The profile shows tens of thousands of distinct CDR3 sequences, 85% to 95% of them singletons. Sequencing was carried out using CD8+ T cells from PBMCs. These receptor sequences come from a human donor in good health. Both conserved end residues are part of each CDR3. The D gene is left open where the match is weak. Some rows mark clone size as missing; the rest say once, few, many or name a class of expanded clone.

clone size	J gene	D gene	V gene	CDR3 DNA	CDR3 protein
NA	TRBJ1-5	NA	TRBV11-2	TGTGCCAGCAGCCTTGGACACGGGGATCAGCCCCAGCATTTT	CASSLGHGDQPQHF
NA	TRBJ2-3	NA	TRBV15	TGTGCCACCAGCAGAGGGACGGGGACGACTAGCACAGATACGCAGTATTTT	CATSRGTGTTSTDTQYF
NA	TRBJ2-1	NA	TRBV5-6	TGTGCCAGCAGCCCGGCAGACAAACCCTATGAGCAGTTCTTC	CASSPADKPYEQFF
few	TRBJ2-1	NA	TRBV12-3/TRBV12-4	TGTGCCAGCAGTTTAGGGACGACCAATGAGCAGTTCTTC	CASSLGTTNEQFF
NA	TRBJ2-1	TRBD2	TRBV27	TGTGCCAGCAGTCCCGGGACTAGCTTGTACGATGAGCAGTTCTTC	CASSPGTSLYDEQFF
NA	TRBJ2-1	TRBD2	TRBV4-3	TGCGCCAGCAGCCAAGATTCGGCGACTAGCGGGGGAAATGAGCAGTTCTTC	CASSQDSATSGGNEQFF
NA	TRBJ1-1	NA	TRBV7-9	TGTGCCAGCCTCGCGGGAAACACTGAAGCTTTCTTT	CASLAGNTEAFF
NA	TRBJ2-3	TRBD1	TRBV5-5	TGTGCCAGCAGCTCCGGGACAGGGACAGATACGCAGTATTTT	CASSSGTGTDTQYF
once	TRBJ1-3	NA	TRBV27	TGTGCCAGCAGTTGGAACACCATATATTTT	CASSWNTIYF
once	TRBJ2-7	TRBD1	TRBV27	TGTGCCAGCCAAAAAGGGGGACAGGGGGCCTACGAGCAGTACTTC	CASQKGGQGAYEQYF
NA	TRBJ2-1	NA	TRBV20-1	TGCAGTGCTAGAGTCCCCCGAGGGGGCTACAATGAGCAGTTCTTC	CSARVPRGGYNEQFF
NA	TRBJ2-3	NA	TRBV27	TGTGCCAGCAGTTTACTTAGGGACGGGGGAGATACGCAGTATTTT	CASSLLRDGGDTQYF
NA	TRBJ1-2	NA	TRBV5-1	TGCGCCAGCAGCTCCCAGAACTTCATAGAAGGCTACACCTTC	CASSSQNFIEGYTF
few	TRBJ2-1	NA	TRBV13	TGTGCCAGCAGCTTGGAACAGGGCCCCTACAATGAGCAGTTCTTC	CASSLEQGPYNEQFF
once	TRBJ2-7	TRBD1	TRBV5-1	TGCGCCAGCAGCGCCGACCCGGGACAGGGGACATTCTACGAGCAGTACTTC	CASSADPGQGTFYEQYF
once	TRBJ2-1	TRBD2	TRBV6-2/TRBV6-3	TGTGCCAGCAGAACGGGGGGGCTTTACAATGAGCAGTTCTTC	CASRTGGLYNEQFF
NA	TRBJ2-7	TRBD1	TRBV6-5	TGTGCCAGCAGTTCCGGGACAGGGTTTGCGTACGAGCAGTACTTC	CASSSGTGFAYEQYF
once	TRBJ1-1	NA	TRBV11-1	TGTGCCAGCAGCCAACTGGGGGGGCATTTGAACACTGAAGCTTTCTTT	CASSQLGGHLNTEAFF
NA	TRBJ2-3	TRBD2	TRBV7-9	TGTGCCAGCAGCCTGACTAGCGGGATAGGCCCAGATACGCAGTATTTT	CASSLTSGIGPDTQYF
NA	TRBJ1-4	TRBD1	TRBV13	TGTGCCAGCAGCCGTAACAGGGGGCTCAACTCACATGAAAAACTGTTTTTT	CASSRNRGLNSHEKLFF
NA	TRBJ2-1	TRBD2	TRBV27	TGTGCCAGCAGCATAGGACTAGCGGGAGGATACAATGAGCAGTTCTTC	CASSIGLAGGYNEQFF
NA	TRBJ2-5	NA	TRBV10-3	TGTGCCGCCACCCCCGAGGGGGTTGAGACCCAGTACTTC	CAATPEGVETQYF
NA	TRBJ1-2	NA	TRBV20-1	TGCAGTGCTAGAGATTGGCCTTTGGGGGTGAGCTACACCTTC	CSARDWPLGVSYTF
few	TRBJ2-7	NA	TRBV19	TGTGCCAGTAGTATCGGAGGGAACGAGCAGTACTTC	CASSIGGNEQYF
NA	TRBJ2-5	NA	TRBV7-9	TGTGCCAGCAGCTTACTCCAAGGGGTCCAAGAGACCCAGTACTTC	CASSLLQGVQETQYF
NA	TRBJ1-4	TRBD1	TRBV27	TGTGCCAGCAGTAGGGGACAGAATAATGAAAAACTGTTTTTT	CASSRGQNNEKLFF
NA	TRBJ1-1	TRBD1	TRBV28	TGTGCCAGCAGACCCCGGGACAGGGACACTGAAGCTTTCTTT	CASRPRDRDTEAFF
NA	TRBJ2-3	NA	TRBV7-6	TGTGCCAGCAGCCCGATCGCTGTAGATACGCAGTATTTT	CASSPIAVDTQYF